Listed below are T cell receptor beta chains from one sample, sequenced in a study of regulatory T cells in long-lasting Graves disease. TCRdb reprocessed the multiplex PCR reads with MiXCR, giving one entry per CDR3 protein. The data show some 490,000 distinct CDR3 sequences, approximately 12% seen once. This sample was shared with a second study, whose subject was T cells in Graves' hyperthyroidism and ophthalmopathy.

The sample in question was peripheral blood mononuclear cells (PBMCs), obtained at new diagnosis, from a patient treated with antithyroid drugs. These receptor sequences come from a woman aged 30 to 39 with Graves disease. Both conserved end residues are part of each CDR3. The D gene is left open where the match is weak. Clone size is stated in some rows and not others, as once, few, many or a class when expanded.

j_call d_call clone_size v_call cdr3_nt cdr3_aa
TRBJ2-1 TRBD2 many TRBV30 TGTGCCTGGAGTGTAAGGTGGCTAGCGGGAGTTGAGCAGTTCTTC CAWSVRWLAGVEQFF
TRBJ2-1 TRBD2 NA TRBV4-3 TGCGCCAGCAGGCCGGGACTAGCGGGTTGGAATGAGCAGTTCTTC CASRPGLAGWNEQFF
TRBJ2-1 TRBD2 many TRBV7-9 TGTGCCAGCAGCCCGGGACTAGTCAATGAGCAGTTCTTC CASSPGLVNEQFF
TRBJ2-1 TRBD2 NA TRBV6-1 TGTGCCAGCAGTTTGGGACTAGCTCTCACCAATGAGCAGTTCTTC CASSLGLALTNEQFF
TRBJ2-1 TRBD2 few TRBV3-1 TGTGCCAGCAGCCAAGACCGAAGCGGGAGAGATGAGTTGGGGTACAATGAGCAGTTCTTC CASSQDRSGRDELGYNEQFF
TRBJ2-5 TRBD1 many TRBV24-1 TGTGCCACCAGTGATCCTGGGGACAGCAGGGAGACCCAGTACTTC CATSDPGDSRETQYF
TRBJ2-3 TRBD2 many TRBV20-1 TGCAGTGCTAGACGCGGTCTTAGCGGGAGAGTCACAGATACGCAGTATTTT CSARRGLSGRVTDTQYF
TRBJ1-1 NA NA TRBV2 TGTGCCAGCAGTGTTGACACTCAAGCTTTCTTT CASSVDTQAFF
TRBJ2-2 NA NA TRBV4-1 TGCGCCAGCAGCCGAGACTTCGGTACCGGGGAGCTGTTTTTT CASSRDFGTGELFF
TRBJ1-4 NA NA TRBV29-1 TGCAGCGTTGCACCCACCGGCGGAAAACTGTTTTTT CSVAPTGGKLFF
TRBJ2-3 TRBD2 many TRBV6-2/TRBV6-3 TGTGCCAGCAGTTACAGGCCTCTAGCGGGGGGGAGCACAGATACGCAGTATTTT CASSYRPLAGGSTDTQYF
TRBJ1-2 NA many TRBV20-1 TGCAGTGCAGGGGGTGAAGGCTACACCTTC CSAGGEGYTF
TRBJ2-7 NA many TRBV6-1 TGTGCCACCCGCAACTATCCCTACGAGCAGTACTTC CATRNYPYEQYF
TRBJ2-3 TRBD2 few TRBV6-1 TGTGCCAGCAAAAAAGCGGGGGAAAGCACAGATACGCAGTATTTT CASKKAGESTDTQYF
TRBJ1-5 NA NA TRBV7-7 TGTGCTAGCAGCTTCTGTCCGGGTTGGTGCAATCAGCCCCAGCATTTT CASSFCPGWCNQPQHF
TRBJ1-4 NA many TRBV10-2 TGCGCCAGCAGTGAGTCGGACGGATATAATGAAAAACTGTTTTTT CASSESDGYNEKLFF
TRBJ2-1 TRBD2 many TRBV29-1 TGCAGCGTTCACCTAGACGGCGCCCGAGGGACTAGCGGGATCCGGGGAGTGGTTGAGCAGTTCTTC CSVHLDGARGTSGIRGVVEQFF
TRBJ2-5 TRBD1 few TRBV28 TGTGCCAGCAGTTTAGGTCAGGGGGCTCGGGAGACCCAGTACTTC CASSLGQGARETQYF
TRBJ2-1 NA NA TRBV3-1 TGTGCCAGCAGCCAAAGTCGGGGCAATGAGCAGTTCTTC CASSQSRGNEQFF
TRBJ2-1 TRBD2 few TRBV7-7 TGTGCTAGCAGCCCTGGACTAGCGGGAGGGAAGGGTGAGCAGTTCTTC CASSPGLAGGKGEQFF
TRBJ2-7 NA many TRBV2 TGTGCCAGCAGGCCCGTAGGGGGTACCTACGAGCAGTACTTC CASRPVGGTYEQYF
TRBJ1-2 TRBD1 many TRBV11-2 TGTGCCAGCAGCTCCGACAGGGATATTAATGGCTACACCTTC CASSSDRDINGYTF
TRBJ2-1 NA many TRBV20-1 TGCAGTGCTAGAAGCCGTGGGAGCTCCTACAATGAGCAGTTCTTC CSARSRGSSYNEQFF
TRBJ2-2 TRBD2 few TRBV19 TGTGCCAGTAACTCGCGGGAGGGCCGCACCGGGGAGCTGTTTTTT CASNSREGRTGELFF
TRBJ2-1 NA few TRBV9 TGTGCCAGCAGCGTAACCGGGAGCTCCTACAATGAGCAGTTCTTC CASSVTGSSYNEQFF
TRBJ2-1 TRBD2 many TRBV3-1 TGTGCCAGCAGCCAAGGCGCGTCAAAAGCGGGGAGCTCCTACAATGAGCAGTTCTTC CASSQGASKAGSSYNEQFF
TRBJ2-7 NA many TRBV11-2 TGTGCCAGCAGCCAAAATGACCTGCAGTACTTC CASSQNDLQYF
TRBJ2-1 TRBD2 many TRBV12-3/TRBV12-4 TGTGCCAGCAGTTTTGGACTAGCGGGAGGGCCAGTCTCCTACAATGAGCAGTTCTTC CASSFGLAGGPVSYNEQFF
TRBJ2-7 TRBD2 few TRBV13 TGTGCCAGCTCCTCCGGGGGGGTGAGCTCCTACGAGCAGTACTTC CASSSGGVSSYEQYF
TRBJ2-7 TRBD2 few TRBV5-4 TGTGCCAGCAGCATACTAGCGGGAGTCTCCTACGAGCAGTACTTC CASSILAGVSYEQYF
TRBJ2-1 NA few TRBV27 TGTGCCAGCAGTTTCGGTACCCCCTCCTACAATGAGCAGTTCTTC CASSFGTPSYNEQFF
TRBJ1-5 NA many TRBV20-1 TGCAGTGCCCGGGGGGGGTTGGGTCAGCCCCAGCATTTT CSARGGLGQPQHF
TRBJ2-3 NA NA TRBV15 TGTGCCACCAGCAGAGACCGTCCCTCGGCCACAGATACGCAGTATTTT CATSRDRPSATDTQYF
TRBJ2-3 NA many TRBV11-2 TGTGCCAGCACCCAATGGGGGTTAGGAGATACGCAGTATTTT CASTQWGLGDTQYF
TRBJ1-4 NA many TRBV7-2 TGTGCCAGCAGCACCTCAGGGGCCTTAGGTGAAAAACTGTTTTTT CASSTSGALGEKLFF
TRBJ2-7 NA few TRBV4-1 TGCGCCAGCAGCCCCTCGGGGGTCTACGAGCAGTACTTC CASSPSGVYEQYF
TRBJ2-7 TRBD1 many TRBV29-1 TGCAGCGGCCTCCGGGACAGGGCGCCCTACGAGCAGTACTTC CSGLRDRAPYEQYF